This TCR beta chain was recorded in a study of CD8+ T cells in alopecia areata. Overall study findings and caveats: Mice gave a clearer picture of TCR sharing than patients did, possibly for HLA-related reasons.

V was cut by 8 bases and J by 3 bases, with 11 bases left in between. Germline CDR1 reads MNHNY; CDR2 reads SVGAGI (reference sequence). The CDR3 covers 13 residues. RNA, once extracted, was reverse transcribed into cDNA for use as the sequencing template. Profiling relied on immunoSEQ multiplex PCR, and the TCRdb table lists in-frame clones only, not all of them. The table lists around 65,000 clones, 45% to 55% of them singletons. There are a few counts of this clone. The antigen is unknown. This sequence was found in a human donor with alopecia areata. The sequencing here drew on CD8+ T cells sorted from blood, taken at week 0. This sequence joins TRBV6-6 and TRBJ1-5, with D perhaps matching TRBD1 (6 bases). As DNA, the CDR3 is TGTGCCAGCTCATCAGGGGTCAATCAGCCCCAGCATTTT. Translated, it gives CASSSGVNQPQHF.